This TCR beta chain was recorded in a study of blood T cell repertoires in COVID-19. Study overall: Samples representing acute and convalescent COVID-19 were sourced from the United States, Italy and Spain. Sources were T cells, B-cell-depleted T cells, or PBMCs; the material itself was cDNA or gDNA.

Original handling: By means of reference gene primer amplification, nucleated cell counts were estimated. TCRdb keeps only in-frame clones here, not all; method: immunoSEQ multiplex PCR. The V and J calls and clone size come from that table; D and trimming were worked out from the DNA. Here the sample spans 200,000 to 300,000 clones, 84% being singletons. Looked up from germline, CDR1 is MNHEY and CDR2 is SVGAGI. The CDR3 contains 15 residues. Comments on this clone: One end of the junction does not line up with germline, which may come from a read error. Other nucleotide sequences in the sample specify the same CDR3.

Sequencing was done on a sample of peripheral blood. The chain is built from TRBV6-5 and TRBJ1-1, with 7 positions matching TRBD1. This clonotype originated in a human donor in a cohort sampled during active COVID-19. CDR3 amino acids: CASSYWGQMNTEAFF. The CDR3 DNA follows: TGTGCCAGCAGCTACTGGGGACAGATGAACACTGAAGCTTTCTTT.